This T cell receptor beta chain was sequenced in a study of cytomegalovirus exposure and HLA in healthy donors. Study-wide results and caveats: According to a later analysis, most TCR beta chains associated with CMV appeared HLA-restricted. Judged likely to be a sequencing artifact was a cluster of highly shared sequence variants. Later on, a genetic analysis was performed. It linked a missense variant in DCLRE1C with V- and J-gene trimming of TCR beta.

The CDR3 length is 14 residues. The V end was cut by 5 bases, the J end by 4 bases, with 11 bases between. From germline, CDR1 is MNHEY and CDR2 SVGAGI. There were likely unrecorded immune exposures, though donors were nominally healthy when sampled. Concerning this clone: Its antigen remains unknown.

PCR used 60 Vbeta primers and 13 Jbeta primers. Profiling relied on immunoSEQ multiplex PCR, and the TCRdb table lists in-frame clones only, not all of them. The data show 150,000 to 200,000 clones, 81% seen once. The clonotype originates from a young woman in good health and CMV-seronegative. The sample comprised PBMCs. This chain joins TRBV6-5 and TRBJ1-4; D is unclear. CDR3 in DNA: TGTGCCAGCAGTCGGGAGAGTAATAATGAAAAACTGTTTTTT. Translated: CASSRESNNEKLFF.